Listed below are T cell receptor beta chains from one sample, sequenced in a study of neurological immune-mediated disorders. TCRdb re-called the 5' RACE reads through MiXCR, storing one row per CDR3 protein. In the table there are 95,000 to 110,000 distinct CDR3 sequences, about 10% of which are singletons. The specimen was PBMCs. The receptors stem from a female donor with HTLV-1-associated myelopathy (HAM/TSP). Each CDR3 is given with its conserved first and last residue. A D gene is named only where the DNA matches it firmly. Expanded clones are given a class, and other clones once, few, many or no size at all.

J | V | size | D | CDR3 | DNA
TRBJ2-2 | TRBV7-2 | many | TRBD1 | CASNPDRVGTGELFF | TGTGCCAGCAACCCGGACAGGGTCGGGACCGGGGAGCTGTTTTTT
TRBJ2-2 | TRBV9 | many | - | CASSVVQGRNTGELFF | TGTGCCAGCAGCGTAGTTCAAGGGCGCAACACCGGGGAGCTGTTTTTT
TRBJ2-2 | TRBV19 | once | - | CASGTRLLQGPNTGELFF | TGTGCCAGTGGCACGCGTCTATTACAGGGACCGAACACCGGGGAGCTGTTTTTT
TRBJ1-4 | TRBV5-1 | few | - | CASSFKQLGEKLFF | TGCGCCAGCAGCTTCAAACAGCTCGGTGAAAAACTGTTTTTT
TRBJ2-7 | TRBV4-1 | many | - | CASGETSRPLEQYF | TGCGCCAGCGGGGAGACCAGCCGTCCGTTAGAGCAGTACTTC
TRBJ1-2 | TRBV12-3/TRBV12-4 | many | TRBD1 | CASSPGQEGGYTF | TGTGCCAGCAGCCCTGGACAGGAGGGGGGCTACACCTTC
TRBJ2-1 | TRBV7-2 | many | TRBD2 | CASKGGTSGGAYNEQFF | TGTGCCAGCAAGGGAGGGACTAGCGGGGGGGCCTACAATGAGCAGTTCTTC
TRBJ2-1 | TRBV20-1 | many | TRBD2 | CSAQTSGVYNEQFF | TGCAGTGCCCAGACTAGCGGGGTTTACAATGAGCAGTTCTTC
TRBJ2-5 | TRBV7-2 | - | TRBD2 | CASSLGAGGPETQYF | TGTGCCAGCAGCTTAGGGGCGGGGGGGCCGGAGACCCAGTACTTC
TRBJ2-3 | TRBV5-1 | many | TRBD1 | CASSLEPLGQRRTGTDTQYF | TGCGCCAGCAGCCTTGAACCCCTGGGACAGCGACGAACAGGGACAGATACGCAGTATTTT
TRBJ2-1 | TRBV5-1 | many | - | CASSLDGEYNEQFF | TGCGCCAGCAGCTTGGACGGGGAATACAATGAGCAGTTCTTC
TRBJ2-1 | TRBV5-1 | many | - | CASSLGAREQFF | TGCGCCAGCAGCTTGGGGGCACGGGAGCAGTTCTTC
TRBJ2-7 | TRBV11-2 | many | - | CASSLGRSLKDSSYEQYF | TGTGCCAGCAGCTTAGGTCGTAGCCTGAAGGATAGCTCCTACGAGCAGTACTTC
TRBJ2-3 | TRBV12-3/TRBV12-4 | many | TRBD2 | CASSFGTSQAADTQYF | TGTGCCAGCAGTTTCGGGACTAGCCAGGCCGCAGATACGCAGTATTTT
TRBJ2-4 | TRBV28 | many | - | CASNGRGGGIQYF | TGTGCCTCAAACGGAAGGGGAGGAGGAATTCAGTACTTC
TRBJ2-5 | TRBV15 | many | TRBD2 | CATSRPAGGPETQYF | TGTGCTACCAGCAGACCAGCGGGGGGGCCAGAGACCCAGTACTTC
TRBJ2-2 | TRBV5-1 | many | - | CASSPTRVSTGELFF | TGCGCCAGCAGCCCGACCAGGGTTAGCACCGGGGAGCTGTTTTTT
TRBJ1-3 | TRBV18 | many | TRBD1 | CASSPQGQSSGNTIYF | TGTGCCAGCTCACCTCAGGGACAGAGCTCTGGAAACACCATATATTTT
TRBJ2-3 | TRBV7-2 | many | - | CASSLERRTDTQYF | TGTGCCAGCAGCTTAGAACGCCGGACAGATACGCAGTATTTT
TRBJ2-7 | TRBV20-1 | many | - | CSASLGGFSSYEQYF | TGCAGTGCTAGTTTGGGCGGGTTCAGCTCCTACGAGCAGTACTTC
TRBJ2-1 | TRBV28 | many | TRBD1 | CASSRDRGEFF | TGTGCCAGCAGCCGGGACAGGGGGGAGTTCTTC
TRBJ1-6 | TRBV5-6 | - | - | CASSLGGWNSPLHF | TGTGCCAGCAGCTTGGGGGGTTGGAATTCACCCCTCCACTTT
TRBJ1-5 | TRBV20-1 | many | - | CSPLARAPGGPQHF | TGCAGTCCCCTAGCTAGGGCGCCCGGGGGGCCCCAGCATTTT
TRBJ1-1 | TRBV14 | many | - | CASSQDVVMNTEAFF | TGTGCCAGCAGCCAAGATGTGGTCATGAACACTGAAGCTTTCTTT
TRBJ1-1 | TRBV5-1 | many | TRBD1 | CASSLGDSNPEAFF | TGCGCCAGCAGCTTGGGGGACAGTAACCCTGAAGCTTTCTTT
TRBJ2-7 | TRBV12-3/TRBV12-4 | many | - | CASSATGYEQYF | TGTGCCAGCAGTGCCACGGGCTACGAGCAGTACTTC
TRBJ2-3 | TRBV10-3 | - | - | CAIREVNTDTQYF | TGTGCCATCAGGGAGGTCAACACAGATACGCAGTATTTT
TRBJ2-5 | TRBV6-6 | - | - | CASKASVGAETQYF | TGTGCCAGCAAGGCTAGCGTGGGGGCGGAGACCCAGTACTTC
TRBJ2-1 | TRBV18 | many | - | CASSPNLRDEQFF | TGTGCCAGCTCACCAAACCTCCGAGATGAGCAGTTCTTC
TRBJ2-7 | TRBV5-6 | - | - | CASTLAGRNYEQYF | TGTGCCAGCACCTTGGCGGGACGGAACTACGAGCAGTACTTC
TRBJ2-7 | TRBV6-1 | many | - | CASSEIVGTGLMLSYEQYF | TGTGCCAGCAGTGAAATAGTCGGTACAGGGCTCATGCTCTCCTACGAGCAGTACTTC
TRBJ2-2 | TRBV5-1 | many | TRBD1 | CASSFGSQGATGELFF | TGCGCCAGCAGCTTTGGTAGTCAGGGGGCCACCGGGGAGCTGTTTTTT
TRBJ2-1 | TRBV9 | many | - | CASSPSTRKTADEQFF | TGTGCCAGCAGCCCCTCGACTAGAAAGACTGCCGATGAGCAGTTCTTC
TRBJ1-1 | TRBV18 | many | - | CASSPFPGPIGGTEAFF | TGTGCCAGCTCACCATTCCCTGGGCCCATCGGGGGGACTGAAGCTTTCTTT
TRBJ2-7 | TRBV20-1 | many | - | CSARDPGGRNEQYF | TGCAGTGCTAGAGACCCCGGGGGAAGAAACGAGCAGTACTTC
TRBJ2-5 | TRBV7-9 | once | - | CASNPWAGGETQYF | TGTGCCAGCAACCCATGGGCTGGGGGAGAGACCCAGTACTTC
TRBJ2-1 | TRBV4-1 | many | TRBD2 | CASSQESGGSYNEQFF | TGCGCCAGCAGCCAAGAGAGCGGGGGGTCCTACAATGAGCAGTTCTTC
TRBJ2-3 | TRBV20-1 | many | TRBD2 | CSASVGGGRASDTQYF | TGCAGTGCTAGTGTCGGCGGGGGGCGAGCCTCAGATACGCAGTATTTT
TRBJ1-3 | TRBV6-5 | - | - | CASSPTSSYTIYF | TGTGCCAGCAGCCCTACATCGAGTTACACCATATATTTT
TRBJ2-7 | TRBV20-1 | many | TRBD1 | CSARRDRGVEQYF | TGCAGTGCTAGGAGGGACAGGGGGGTCGAGCAGTACTTC
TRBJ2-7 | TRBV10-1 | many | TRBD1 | CATQTGTGGYEQYF | TGCGCCACCCAAACCGGGACAGGGGGCTACGAGCAGTACTTC
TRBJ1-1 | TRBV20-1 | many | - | CSAYLRMNTEAFF | TGCAGTGCTTATCTCCGCATGAACACTGAAGCTTTCTTT
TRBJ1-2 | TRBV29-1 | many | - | CSVQREVSSGYTF | TGCAGCGTTCAAAGGGAGGTATCTAGCGGCTACACCTTC
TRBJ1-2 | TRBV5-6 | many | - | CASSLGAGANYGYTF | TGTGCCAGCAGCCTGGGGGCAGGGGCTAACTATGGCTACACCTTC
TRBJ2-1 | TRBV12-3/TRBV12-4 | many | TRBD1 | CAGRTGHNEQFF | TGTGCCGGCCGGACAGGCCACAATGAGCAGTTCTTC
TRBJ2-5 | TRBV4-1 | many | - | CASSQDPLGGGRKETQYF | TGCGCCAGCAGCCAAGATCCTCTTGGCGGGGGCCGGAAAGAGACCCAGTACTTC
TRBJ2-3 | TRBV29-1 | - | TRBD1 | CSVDRVGTDTQYF | TGCAGCGTCGACAGGGTAGGCACAGATACGCAGTATTTT
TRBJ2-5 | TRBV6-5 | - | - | CASSQWETQYF | TGTGCCAGCAGTCAGTGGGAGACCCAGTACTTC
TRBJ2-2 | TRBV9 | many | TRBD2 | CASSGLAGETGELFF | TGTGCCAGCAGTGGACTAGCGGGGGAAACCGGGGAGCTGTTTTTT
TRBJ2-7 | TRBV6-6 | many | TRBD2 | CASSYSAGGSYEQYF | TGTGCCAGCAGTTACTCAGCGGGGGGATCCTACGAGCAGTACTTC
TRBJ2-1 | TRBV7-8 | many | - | CASSPPALGLYNEQFF | TGTGCCAGCAGCCCCCCTGCCCTAGGACTCTACAATGAGCAGTTCTTC
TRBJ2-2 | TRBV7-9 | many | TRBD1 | CASSFPTGGADTGELFF | TGTGCCAGCAGCTTCCCGACAGGGGGCGCGGACACCGGGGAGCTGTTTTTT
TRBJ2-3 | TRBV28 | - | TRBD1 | CASSTGQGRNTQYF | TGTGCCAGCAGTACGGGACAGGGAAGGAATACGCAGTATTTT
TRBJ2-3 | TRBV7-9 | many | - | CASSLAGGTDTQYF | TGTGCCAGCAGCTTAGCGGGGGGTACAGATACGCAGTATTTT
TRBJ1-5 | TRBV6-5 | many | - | CASRSGGDYQPQHF | TGTGCCAGCAGGAGCGGTGGGGACTATCAGCCCCAGCATTTT
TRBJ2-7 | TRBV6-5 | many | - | CASSSLGEQYF | TGTGCCAGCAGTTCCCTGGGGGAGCAGTACTTC